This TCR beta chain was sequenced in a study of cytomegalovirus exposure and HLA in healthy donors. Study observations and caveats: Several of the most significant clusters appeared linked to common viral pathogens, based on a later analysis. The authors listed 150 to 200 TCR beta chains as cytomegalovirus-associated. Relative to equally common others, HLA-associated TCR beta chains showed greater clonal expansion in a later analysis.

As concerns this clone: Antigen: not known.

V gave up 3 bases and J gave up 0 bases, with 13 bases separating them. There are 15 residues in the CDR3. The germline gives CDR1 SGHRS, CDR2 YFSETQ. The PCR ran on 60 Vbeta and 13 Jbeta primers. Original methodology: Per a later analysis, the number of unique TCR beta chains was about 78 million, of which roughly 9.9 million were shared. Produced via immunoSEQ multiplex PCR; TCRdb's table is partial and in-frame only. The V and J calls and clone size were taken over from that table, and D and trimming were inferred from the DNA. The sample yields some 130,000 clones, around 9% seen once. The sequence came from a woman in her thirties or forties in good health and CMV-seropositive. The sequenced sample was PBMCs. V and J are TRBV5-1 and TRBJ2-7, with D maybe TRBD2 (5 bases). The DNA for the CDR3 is TGCGCCAGCAGCTATCTACCGGGAAGCTCCTACGAGCAGTACTTC. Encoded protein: CASSYLPGSSYEQYF.